These 18 T cell receptor beta chains were sequenced from one sample in a study of post-analysis software for immune sequencing data. General observations from the study: The five TRBV segments detected at higher frequency in patients than in controls included TRBV5-6, TRBV5-1 and TRBV20-1.

Carried by the TCR beta cDNA libraries were unique molecular identifiers. TCRdb used MiXCR to reprocess the PCR reads, holding one entry per CDR3 protein. The table records hundreds of thousands of distinct CDR3 sequences, about 57% of them present only once. Their antigens are not known. The sample taken for sequencing was blood. Receptors were obtained from a girl aged 10-17 years with multiple sclerosis.

This sequence joins TRBV10-3 and TRBJ2-1; TRBD2 aligns across 13 bases. CDR1 is ENHRY, CDR2 SYGVKD, per germline. This CDR3 is built from 14 residues. V gave up 9 bases and J gave up 5 bases; unmatched junction bases: 4. This chain's CDR3 is CAMTGTSGNNEQFF. In DNA form, the CDR3 reads TGTGCCATGACCGGGACTAGCGGGAACAATGAGCAGTTCTTC.

The CDR3 coding sequence is TGTGCCAGCAGCCAAGTTAGCGGGGGGGCCCTCGATAGCTCCTACAATGAGCAGTTCTTC. Translating gives CASSQVSGGALDSSYNEQFF. This chain joins TRBV3-1 and TRBJ2-1, with TRBD2 matching 11 bases. Germline V gene lookup returns CDR1 LGHDT and CDR2 YNNKEL (reference sequence). With 1 base clipped from V and 0 bases from J, the junction kept 11 bases outside the gene matches. CDR3 size: 20 residues.

This clonotype appeared a single time. This rearrangement joins TRBV21-1 to TRBJ1-4; the table gives TRBD1 as D, unverified against the DNA. TRBV21-1 is deemed a pseudogene. The CDR3 is 20 residues long. The CDR3 spells CASSSAGRDREQYEIPGVFF. CDR3 nucleotides: TGTGCCAGCAGCAGCGCAGGCAGGGACAGGGAACAATATGAAATCCCTGGGGTGTTTTTT.

The V call is TRBV25-1, the J call TRBJ1-6, with 9 positions matching TRBD1. V shed 5 bases, J shed 10 bases, and the junction held 6 bases outside the gene matches. The CDR3 runs 14 residues. Germline V gene sequence: CDR1 MGHDK, CDR2 SYGVNS. This chain's CDR3 is CASSQTGGGSPLHF. The DNA of the CDR3 is TGTGCCAGCAGTCAAACAGGGGGCGGCTCACCCCTCCACTTT. Together with reference TRBV25-1 and TRBJ1-6, the CDR3 gives the full variable domain: EADIYQTPRYLVIGTGKKITLECSQTMGHDKMYWYQQDPGMELHLIHYSYGVNSTEKGDLSSESTVSRIRTEHFPLTLESARPSHTSQYLCASSQTGGGSPLHFGNGTRLTVT.

This clonotype was detected only a few times. The rearrangement links TRBV4-2 to TRBJ2-4; a possible D gene is TRBD2 (7 bases). The CDR3 runs 16 residues. The ends were cut back, 2 bases at V and 8 bases at J, with 19 bases in the middle. Germline V gene data show CDR1 as LGHNA and CDR2 as YNFKEQ. The CDR3 region is CASSQSSGGGHDIQYF. CDR3 coding DNA: TGTGCCAGCAGCCAATCCAGTGGGGGGGGGCATGACATTCAGTACTTC.

DNA of the CDR3: TGTGCCAGCAGTTTCTTCGGGGGGGGCACTGAAGCTTTCTTT. Amino acid sequence: CASSFFGGGTEAFF. This rearrangement joins TRBV27 to TRBJ1-1, with D possibly being TRBD1 (5 bases). CDR3 size: 14 residues. Between the trimmed V and J ends, which lost 3 bases and 4 bases, there was a span of 12 bases. The germline CDR1 and CDR2 sequences are MNHEY and SMNVEV (reference sequence).

The chain couples TRBV9 to TRBJ2-3; no definite D call. The V end was cut by 0 bases, the J end by 0 bases, with 14 bases between. The CDR3 is made up of 17 amino acids. CDR1 and CDR2 from the germline V gene are SGDLS and YYNGEE. CDR3 in DNA: TGTGCCAGCAGCGTAGCCGGAAGAGGTTTGAGCACAGATACGCAGTATTTT. Protein: CASSVAGRGLSTDTQYF. Supplemented by reference TRBV9 and TRBJ2-3, the full variable domain reads DSGVTQTPKHLITATGQRVTLRCSPRSGDLSVYWYQQSLDQGLQFLIQYYNGEERAKGNILERFSAQQFPDLHSELNLSSLELGDSALYFCASSVAGRGLSTDTQYFGPGTRLTVL.

The rearrangement joins TRBV15 to TRBJ2-7, with 7 bases fitting TRBD1. The CDR3 is 15 amino acids. CDR1 and CDR2 (germline): LNHNV, YYDKDF (reference sequence). V gave up 0 bases and J gave up 3 bases; unmatched junction bases: 5. CDR3 sequence reads: CATSRDRNRGYEQYF. The CDR3, as DNA: TGTGCCACCAGCAGAGATCGGAACAGGGGCTACGAGCAGTACTTC.

The V call is TRBV4-1, the J call TRBJ2-1; 8 nucleotides agree with TRBD2. The CDR3 sequence is 17 residues long. The V gene's germline CDR1 is MGHRA and CDR2 YSYEKL. After removal of 4 bases from V and 6 bases from J, the junction contained 14 bases not matched to a gene. The CDR3 DNA sequence: TGCGCCAGCAGCCCCATCCAACGGGGGGGAGCAATCAATGAGCAGTTCTTC. Its translation is CASSPIQRGGAINEQFF.

This clonotype has a single count. This chain connects TRBV7-8 to TRBJ2-7, with D tentatively TRBD2 (6 bases). The CDR3 consists of 20 residues. Germline CDR1 reads SGHVS; CDR2 reads FQNEAQ. Trimming stripped 3 bases from V and 0 bases from J, with 27 bases between. The DNA of the CDR3 is TGTGCCAGCAGCTTCTTCAATCCCGGACCCGGGGCGGGGAGCTCCTACGAGCAGTACTTC. Protein product: CASSFFNPGPGAGSSYEQYF.

Note on this clonotype: One end of the junction fails to match germline, which may point to a read error. V and J are TRBV5-1 and TRBJ2-2; perhaps TRBD1 as D (6 bases). The V gene's germline CDR1 is SGHRS and CDR2 YFSETQ. This CDR3 comprises 14 residues. The CDR3 reads CASSLDRYTGERFF. Here the CDR3 DNA reads TGCGCCAGCAGCCTGGACAGATACACCGGGGAGCGGTTTTTT.

The rearrangement uses TRBV15 and TRBJ2-1; TRBD1 or TRBD2 may be the D gene (7 bases each). In germline, CDR1 is LNHNV, CDR2 YYDKDF (reference sequence). The V gene lost 11 bases and the J gene lost 6 bases, with 23 bases spanning the gap. The length of the CDR3 is 15 residues. CDR3 bases: TGTGCCTCGTCGAGGGGGCGGGAGTTCGTCAATGAGCAGTTCTTC. Its protein product is CASSRGREFVNEQFF. Looking up the rest from reference TRBV15 and TRBJ2-1 gives the full variable domain: DAMVIQNPRYQVTQFGKPVTLSCSQTLNHNVMYWYQQKSSQAPKLLFHYYDKDFNNEADTPDNFQSRRPNTSFCFLDIRSPGLGDTAMYLCASSRGREFVNEQFFGPGTRLTVL.

This clonotype was observed a few times. This chain joins TRBV5-6 and TRBJ2-7; 11 bases are a match to TRBD2. Trimming cost V 7 bases and J 1 base; bases outside gene matches: 10. CDR1 and CDR2 (germline): SGHDT, YYEEEE. The CDR3 loop spans 16 amino acids. CDR3 coding DNA: TGTGCCAGCTTGACTCTAGCGGGAGGTCCTTCCTACGAGCAGTACTTC. This encodes CASLTLAGGPSYEQYF.

V usage is TRBV18 and J usage is TRBJ2-5; D remains ambiguous. The CDR3 has 14 residues. V lost 0 bases and J 1 base, leaving 6 bases between the germline ends. Germline CDR1 is KGHSH and CDR2 is LQKENI. Here the CDR3 DNA reads TGTGCCAGCTCACCACCGACTCCCCAAGAGACCCAGTACTTC. It is translated as CASSPPTPQETQYF.

V and J are TRBV29-1 and TRBJ2-3; TRBD1 agrees at 7 bases. Germline CDR1 SQVTM, CDR2 ANQGSEA. The V gene end was trimmed by 6 bases and the J gene end by 2 bases; junction bases not matched to a gene: 5. The CDR3 spans 13 residues. The CDR3 DNA reads as TGCAGCGTAATGACAGGGTTCACAGATACGCAGTATTTT. This translates into CSVMTGFTDTQYF.

This clonotype appeared a few times. The genes are TRBV20-1 and TRBJ2-2, with D maybe TRBD2 (6 bases). V shed 3 bases and J shed 1 base, with 6 bases lying between them. There are 13 residues in the CDR3. Germline CDR1 reads DFQATT; CDR2 reads SNEGSKA (reference sequence). For the CDR3, the DNA is TGCAGTGCTAGCGGGGGGAACACCGGGGAGCTGTTTTTT. It translates to CSASGGNTGELFF.

This clonotype came up a few times. This chain joins TRBV5-1 and TRBJ2-3; 9 nucleotides match TRBD2. The CDR3 has 14 amino acids. The V gene's germline CDR1 is SGHRS and CDR2 YFSETQ. Trimming cost V 7 bases and J 2 bases; bases outside gene matches: 5. CDR3 loop: CASSAGGPTDTQYF. CDR3 nucleotide sequence: TGCGCCAGCTCGGCGGGAGGGCCCACAGATACGCAGTATTTT.

In its sample, this clonotype was seen a few times. V and J are TRBV7-9 and TRBJ2-5, with TRBD2 as a possible D gene (5 bases). This CDR3 is 14 amino acids long. Germline V gene data show CDR1 as SEHNR and CDR2 as FQNEAQ (reference sequence). V gave up 4 bases and J gave up 5 bases, with 14 bases separating them. DNA for the CDR3: TGTGCCAGCAGCTCGATGGTCGGCGGGGAGACCCAGTACTTC. As protein: CASSSMVGGETQYF.